This TCR beta chain was recorded in a study of blood T cell repertoires in COVID-19. Adults between about 18 and 95 years of age took part from 20 to 25 US areas. TCRdb's table, derived via immunoSEQ multiplex PCR, lists solely in-frame clones and lacks some. The sample holds roughly 200,000 clones; around 86% are singletons and the top ten take 3.5% to 4.5%. This clonotype was obtained from a woman aged 40 to 55 with acute COVID-19. Sequencing input: PBMCs or T cells enriched from blood (not recorded which).

The CDR3 protein is CSVATGDTRDSGYTF. Written as DNA, the CDR3 is TGCAGCGTTGCGACAGGAGATACAAGAGATAGCGGCTACACCTTC. The genes are TRBV29-1 and TRBJ1-2; the D gene is possibly TRBD1 (6 bases). The CDR3 has 15 residues. Germline-derived CDR1 and CDR2 are SQVTM and ANQGSEA. Trimming took 4 bases from V and 8 from J, leaving 23 bases between them.